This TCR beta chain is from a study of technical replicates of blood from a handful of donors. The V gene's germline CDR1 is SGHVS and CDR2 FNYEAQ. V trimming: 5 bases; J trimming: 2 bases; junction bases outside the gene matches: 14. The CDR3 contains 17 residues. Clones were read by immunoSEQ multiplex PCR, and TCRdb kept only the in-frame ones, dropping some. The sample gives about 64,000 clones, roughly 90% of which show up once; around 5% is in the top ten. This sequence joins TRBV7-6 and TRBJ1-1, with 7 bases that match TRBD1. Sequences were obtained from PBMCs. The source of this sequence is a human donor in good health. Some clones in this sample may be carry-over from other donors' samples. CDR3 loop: CASSAIIQGGPNTEAFF. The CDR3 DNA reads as TGTGCCAGCAGCGCTATAATTCAGGGGGGCCCTAACACTGAAGCTTTCTTT.